The clone carrying this T cell receptor (beta chain) was seen once. The record originates from a study of control samples from healthy donors and cancer patients. Generated by immunoSEQ multiplex PCR, the TCRdb table keeps only in-frame clones and is missing some. The sample records 40,000 to 60,000 clones, approximately 83% being singletons. Sequenced material: PBMCs. This sequence originates from a woman aged 50 to 65 with lung cancer.

CDR3 region: CASRSGKDTEAFF. In DNA form, the CDR3 reads TGTGCCAGCAGATCAGGGAAGGACACTGAAGCTTTCTTT. This chain joins TRBV14 and TRBJ1-1; perhaps TRBD1 as D (5 bases). Trimming removed 6 bases from V and 3 bases from J, with 11 bases in between. The CDR3 consists of 13 residues. The germline V gene has CDR1 SGHDN and CDR2 FVKESK.